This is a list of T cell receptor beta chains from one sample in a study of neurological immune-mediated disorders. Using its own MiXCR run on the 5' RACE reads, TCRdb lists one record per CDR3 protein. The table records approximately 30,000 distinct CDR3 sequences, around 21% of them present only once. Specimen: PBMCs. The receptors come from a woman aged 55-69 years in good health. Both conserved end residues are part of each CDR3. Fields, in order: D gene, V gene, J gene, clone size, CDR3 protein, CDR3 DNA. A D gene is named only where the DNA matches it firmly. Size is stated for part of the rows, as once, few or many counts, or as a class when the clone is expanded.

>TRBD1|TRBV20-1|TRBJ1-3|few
CSARKPQTGGRSGNTIYF
TGCAGTGCTAGAAAACCACAAACAGGGGGCCGCTCTGGAAACACCATATATTTT
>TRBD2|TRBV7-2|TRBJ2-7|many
CASSLGLATSYEQYF
TGTGCCAGCAGCCTAGGACTAGCGACCTCCTACGAGCAGTACTTC
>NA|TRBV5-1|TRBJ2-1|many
CASSSDTEQFF
TGCGCCAGCAGCTCAGACACTGAGCAGTTCTTC
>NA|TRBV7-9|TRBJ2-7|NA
CASSLGAGSGKTHEQYF
TGTGCCAGCAGCCTAGGGGCTGGTAGCGGAAAAACGCACGAGCAGTACTTC
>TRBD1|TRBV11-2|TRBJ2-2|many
CASSSPGQDPGELFF
TGTGCCAGCAGCTCCCCGGGACAGGACCCCGGGGAGCTGTTTTTT
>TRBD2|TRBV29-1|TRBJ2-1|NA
CSAARGLAGKGGVSNEQFF
TGCAGCGCCGCCCGCGGACTAGCGGGAAAGGGAGGTGTAAGCAATGAGCAGTTCTTC
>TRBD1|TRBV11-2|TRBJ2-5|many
CASSLGIDRGGQETQYF
TGTGCCAGCAGCTTAGGAATAGACAGGGGTGGCCAAGAGACCCAGTACTTC
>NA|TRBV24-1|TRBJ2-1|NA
CATSVGEAREQFF
TGTGCCACCAGTGTGGGGGAGGCAAGGGAGCAGTTCTTC
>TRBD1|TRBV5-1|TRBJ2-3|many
CASSPGQGGGTDTQYF
TGCGCCAGCAGCCCGGGACAGGGGGGAGGCACAGATACGCAGTATTTT
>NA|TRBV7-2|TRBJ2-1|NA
CASSLKSIGVNEQFF
TGTGCCAGCAGCTTAAAAAGTATAGGGGTCAACGAGCAGTTCTTC
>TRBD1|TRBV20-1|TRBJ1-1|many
CSAYKEGQGTEAFF
TGCAGTGCCTACAAAGAAGGACAGGGGACTGAAGCTTTCTTT